Listed here are 27 T cell receptor beta chains from one sample, sequenced in a study of shared clonotypes between healthy human individuals. CD8 cells classed as naive were CD45RO-negative and positively selected for CCR7, excluding terminally differentiated effector memory CD45RA+ cells. The repertoire was sequenced with immunoSEQ multiplex PCR; TCRdb's copy has only in-frame clones and lacks some. The sample records 1.5 million to 2.5 million clones, roughly 95% being singletons. Material: naive CD8+ T cells sorted from blood. These receptor sequences come from a man between 18 and 29 years old in good health.

Concerning this clone itself: Other DNA variants within this sample encode the same CDR3. The V gene is TRBV5-1, the J gene TRBJ1-1, with a weak D call TRBD1 (5 bases). The V end was cut by 4 bases, the J end by 5 bases, with 9 bases between. This CDR3 is 12 amino acids long. CDR1 SGHRS and CDR2 YFSETQ come from the germline V gene. CDR3 residues: CASSPAGTEAFF. CDR3 nucleotide sequence: TGCGCCAGCAGCCCCGCAGGGACTGAAGCTTTCTTT.

The CDR3 loop is CAWNQGPYEQYF. The CDR3 DNA reads as TGTGCCTGGAATCAGGGGCCCTACGAGCAGTACTTC. V usage is TRBV30 and J usage is TRBJ2-7; possibly TRBD1 for D (6 bases). This CDR3 comprises 12 residues. Per the germline V gene, CDR1 is GTSNPN and CDR2 is SVGIG (reference sequence). V dropped 4 bases and J dropped 2 bases, with 9 bases sitting between them.

The chain links TRBV10-1 to TRBJ2-4; 8 nucleotides line up with TRBD1. CDR3 length equals 16 residues. The V gene end was trimmed by 5 bases and the J gene end by 1 base; junction bases not matched to a gene: 7. Germline values: CDR1 WNHNN, CDR2 SYGVQD (reference sequence). The CDR3 spells CASSRRQGAAKNIQYF. Here the CDR3 DNA reads TGCGCCAGCAGTCGAAGGCAGGGGGCTGCCAAAAACATTCAGTACTTC.

This chain joins TRBV4-1 and TRBJ1-2, with unresolved D. Looked up from germline, CDR1 is MGHRA and CDR2 is YSYEKL. This CDR3 spans 15 amino acids. V lost 2 bases and J 4 bases, leaving 14 bases between the germline ends. The CDR3 here is CASSQNQQSSYGYTF. The DNA for the CDR3 is TGCGCCAGCAGCCAAAACCAACAGTCCTCCTATGGCTACACCTTC.

As to this clone: The same CDR3 can be traced to other DNA sequences in this sample. The V and J genes are TRBV29-1 and TRBJ1-2; 7 bases line up with TRBD1. CDR3 size: 13 residues. Unmatched junction bases numbered 4, after V lost 3 bases and J lost 3 bases. CDR1 is SQVTM and CDR2 is ANQGSEA in the germline V gene. The CDR3, as DNA: TGCAGCGTTGAGACCGGGACAGACTATGGCTACACCTTC. It is translated as CSVETGTDYGYTF.

This chain joins TRBV7-8 and TRBJ1-1; TRBD1 might be the D (6 bases). From germline, CDR1 is SGHVS and CDR2 FQNEAQ. Trimming took 5 bases from V and 5 from J, leaving 9 bases between them. The CDR3 spans 12 residues. CDR3: CASSEQGTEAFF. The CDR3, as DNA: TGTGCCAGCAGCGAACAGGGAACTGAAGCTTTCTTT.

The rearrangement joins TRBV7-9 to TRBJ2-2; 7 bases align to TRBD1. Germline CDR1 and CDR2: SEHNR and FQNEAQ (reference sequence). The junction had 10 bases not matched to a gene; V was cut back by 6 bases and J by 6 bases. The CDR3 totals 15 residues. The CDR3 DNA sequence: TGTGCCAGCAGTTTAACAACAGGGGTCGCCGGGGAGCTGTTTTTT. It translates to CASSLTTGVAGELFF.

The chain joins TRBV27 to TRBJ2-3, with D unresolved. The V end lost 3 bases, the J end lost 5 bases, and 9 bases lay between the germline ends. Germline lookup yields CDR1 MNHEY and CDR2 SMNVEV (reference sequence). The CDR3 contains 13 residues. As DNA, the CDR3 is TGTGCCAGCAGTTTCCTTGCCCGAGATACGCAGTATTTT. Its translation is CASSFLARDTQYF.

The chain has TRBV27 and TRBJ2-7; 10 nucleotides match TRBD1. Germline-derived CDR1 and CDR2 are MNHEY and SMNVEV (reference sequence). This CDR3 comprises 15 residues. V gave up 2 bases and J gave up 5 bases; unmatched junction bases: 6. The CDR3 sequence: CASSLVGTGVHEQYF. DNA of the CDR3: TGTGCCAGCAGTTTAGTGGGGACAGGGGTACACGAGCAGTACTTC.

This chain joins TRBV11-2 and TRBJ2-2, with TRBD2 matching 8 bases. V shed 0 bases and J 1 base; nucleotides not matched to a gene: 1. The length of the CDR3 is 16 residues. The germline V gene encodes CDR1 SGHAT and CDR2 FQNNGV. The CDR3 DNA is TGTGCCAGCAGCTTAGATAGCGGGATGAACACCGGGGAGCTGTTTTTT. It translates to CASSLDSGMNTGELFF.

For this clone: In the same sample, other DNA sequences code for this CDR3. The chain is built from TRBV29-1 and TRBJ2-7, with D possibly matching TRBD2 (6 bases). V lost 0 bases and J 0 bases, leaving 9 bases between the germline ends. The CDR3 totals 14 residues. Germline-derived CDR1 and CDR2 are SQVTM and ANQGSEA. The chain's CDR3 is CSVEDTGSSYEQYF. For the CDR3, the DNA is TGCAGCGTTGAAGACACCGGGAGCTCCTACGAGCAGTACTTC.

The chain joins TRBV4-3 to TRBJ2-7; 7 bases are a match to TRBD2. There are 17 residues in the CDR3. The V gene's germline CDR1 is LGHNA and CDR2 YSLEER. Losses at the gene ends were 1 base for V and 1 base for J; bases not matched to a gene: 10. The CDR3 sequence is CASSQGFLREDSYEQYF. Here the CDR3 DNA reads TGCGCCAGCAGCCAAGGGTTTTTACGGGAGGATTCCTACGAGCAGTACTTC.

The chain has TRBV14 and TRBJ1-1; 10 nucleotides agree with TRBD1. Trimming removed 0 bases from V and 3 bases from J; junction bases left unmatched: 10. The CDR3 has 18 residues. The germline V gene encodes CDR1 SGHDN and CDR2 FVKESK. The CDR3 reads CASSQDGQGVYRDTEAFF. CDR3 DNA sequence: TGTGCCAGCAGCCAAGACGGACAGGGGGTTTATCGCGACACTGAAGCTTTCTTT.

The chain couples TRBV6-1 to TRBJ2-1; 7 nucleotides match TRBD1. Germline CDR1 and CDR2: MNHNS and SASEGT. The CDR3 loop spans 13 amino acids. V lost 6 bases to trimming and J lost 4 bases; unmatched junction nucleotides: 3. This CDR3 is CASRPGQYNEQFF. As DNA, the CDR3 is TGTGCCAGCAGACCGGGACAGTACAATGAGCAGTTCTTC.

Concerning this clone itself: The same CDR3 is also encoded by other DNA sequences in this sample. The chain combines TRBV6-5 with TRBJ2-7, with unresolved D. The length of the CDR3 is 13 residues. Germline V lookup: CDR1 MNHEY, CDR2 SVGAGI. With 2 bases removed from V and 2 bases from J, the gap between germline ends came to 7 bases. The CDR3 nucleotides read TGTGCCAGCAGTTACGGCGGTACCTACGAGCAGTACTTC. Translated, it gives CASSYGGTYEQYF.

This chain uses TRBV7-6 with TRBJ1-4; weak D call: TRBD1 (5 bases). V lost 5 bases and J 3 bases, leaving 13 bases between the germline ends. The CDR3 spans 15 residues. Germline V gene data show CDR1 as SGHVS and CDR2 as FNYEAQ. This CDR3 is CASSVMGRANEKLFF. The CDR3 bases are TGTGCCAGCAGCGTTATGGGGCGGGCTAATGAAAAACTGTTTTTT.

This clone came up once. This CDR3 reads CASSPLGGEPYEQYF. For the CDR3, the DNA is TGTGCCAGCTCACCCCTCGGGGGCGAACCCTACGAGCAGTACTTC. The genes are TRBV18 and TRBJ2-7; TRBD1 or TRBD2 may be the D gene (6 bases each). The CDR3 is made up of 15 amino acids. Looked up from germline, CDR1 is KGHSH and CDR2 is LQKENI. The ends were cut back, 3 bases at V and 2 bases at J, with 14 bases in the middle.

The chain uses TRBV28 and TRBJ1-4; 9 bases are shared with TRBD1. CDR1 is MDHEN, CDR2 SYDVKM, per germline. The CDR3 loop spans 18 amino acids. Unmatched junction bases numbered 14, after V lost 2 bases and J lost 7 bases. CDR3 loop: CASSLRWDRDFNGEKLFF. For the CDR3, the DNA is TGTGCCAGCAGTTTACGTTGGGACAGGGATTTCAACGGTGAAAAACTGTTTTTT. Full variable domain (outside the CDR3, taken from reference TRBV28 and TRBJ1-4): DVKVTQSSRYLVKRTGEKVFLECVQDMDHENMFWYRQDPGLGLRLIYFSYDVKMKEKGDIPEGYSVSREKKERFSLILESASTNQTSMYLCASSLRWDRDFNGEKLFFGSGTQLSVL.

The chain is built from TRBV27 and TRBJ2-7; TRBD1 agrees at 7 bases. V lost 9 bases, J lost 6 bases, and 11 bases stayed unmatched. Germline assignment: CDR1 MNHEY and CDR2 SMNVEV (reference sequence). This CDR3 has 13 amino acids. CDR3 bases: TGTGCCAGTAGGGACAGCCCAAATCGCGAGCAGTACTTC. It translates to CASRDSPNREQYF.

CDR3: CASSIGTGLTEAFF. CDR3 DNA: TGTGCCAGTAGTATCGGGACAGGGTTAACTGAAGCTTTCTTT. The chain recombines TRBV19 with TRBJ1-1; 9 bases map to TRBD1. After removal of 3 bases from V and 5 bases from J, the junction contained 4 bases not matched to a gene. In germline, CDR1 is LNHDA, CDR2 SQIVND (reference sequence). The length of the CDR3 is 14 residues.

The rearrangement links TRBV6-1 to TRBJ2-7, with D hard to call. The germline V gene encodes CDR1 MNHNS and CDR2 SASEGT. Trimming removed 0 bases from V and 3 bases from J, with 6 bases in between. The CDR3 is made up of 13 amino acids. The DNA for the CDR3 is TGTGCCAGCAGTGAAGCTTGGGACTACGAGCAGTACTTC. Amino acids: CASSEAWDYEQYF.

The chain joins TRBV6-6 to TRBJ2-1; D might be TRBD1 (6 bases). CDR3 size: 12 residues. Germline CDR1 and CDR2: MNHNY and SVGAGI (reference sequence). Trimming left V 7 bases short and J 7 bases short, with 11 bases between. The CDR3 coding sequence is TGTGCCAGCAATTTAGGGGGAAATGAGCAGTTCTTC. Its translation is CASNLGGNEQFF.

With regard to this clone: Other DNA sequences in this specimen translate into the identical CDR3. The rearrangement uses TRBV4-3 and TRBJ2-7; 7 bases match TRBD2. CDR1 LGHNA and CDR2 YSLEER come from the germline V gene. This CDR3 is 15 amino acids long. Unmatched junction bases numbered 5, after V lost 0 bases and J lost 3 bases. The CDR3 DNA sequence: TGCGCCAGCAGCCAAGAGGGGGGAGGGAGCTACGAGCAGTACTTC. Protein sequence: CASSQEGGGSYEQYF.

The CDR3 DNA sequence: TGTGCCAGCATTGACTTCCGTTTGACAGGGGACACTGAAGCTTTCTTT. It codes for CASIDFRLTGDTEAFF. J is TRBJ1-1 and V is TRBV6-6, with 8 bases aligning to TRBD1. Trimming cost V 7 bases and J 3 bases; bases outside gene matches: 13. Germline V gene sequence: CDR1 MNHNY, CDR2 SVGAGI (reference sequence). The CDR3 runs 16 residues.

A remark on this clone: Its ends do not fully match the called genes, so a read error is possible. The chain is built from TRBV28 and TRBJ1-2, with TRBD1 as a possible D gene (5 bases). This CDR3 has 17 residues. The V gene's germline CDR1 is MDHEN and CDR2 SYDVKM. The CDR3 is CASSLFFGQTAFYGYIF. Here the CDR3 DNA reads TGTGCCAGCAGTTTATTTTTCGGGCAGACAGCTTTCTATGGCTACATCTTC.

The V call is TRBV6-1, the J call TRBJ2-7; TRBD2 matches at 7 bases. The CDR3 has 15 amino acids. V was clipped by 1 base and J by 0 bases; unmatched bases: 3. The germline V gene has CDR1 MNHNS and CDR2 SASEGT. DNA for the CDR3: TGTGCCAGCAGTGAAGGGGACTACAGCTCCTACGAGCAGTACTTC. Residues: CASSEGDYSSYEQYF.

The chain employs TRBV19 and TRBJ1-2; no definite D call. This CDR3 comprises 13 residues. Germline assignment: CDR1 LNHDA and CDR2 SQIVND (reference sequence). Trimming removed 9 bases at V and 7 bases at J, with 18 bases between. The CDR3 region is CASGEAFPLGYTF. Written as DNA, the CDR3 is TGTGCCAGCGGGGAGGCGTTTCCTCTTGGCTACACCTTC.